The 2 T cell receptor beta chains listed next were all sequenced from one sample in a study of Graves' ophthalmopathy and Graves' hyperthyroidism. RNA transcripts provided the template for amplifying TCR beta CDR3 regions. The authors performed first-round RT-PCR with HTBI primers and then a second-round multiplex PCR. TCRdb recomputed calls from the multiplex PCR reads with MiXCR, one row per CDR3 protein. There are around 520,000 distinct CDR3 sequences in the sample; less than 45% occur only once, and about 4.2% lies in the top ten. Sequencing input: peripheral blood or thyroid tissue (not recorded which). These receptors were obtained from an adult man with Graves' hyperthyroidism.

This clonotype was recorded at least ten times. The chain recombines TRBV20-1 with TRBJ2-7, with 10 bases aligning to TRBD1. From germline, CDR1 is DFQATT and CDR2 SNEGSKA (reference sequence). The length of the CDR3 is 15 residues. V shed 4 bases and J 3 bases; nucleotides not matched to a gene: 9. CDR3 in amino acids: CSAKNPGTGDYEQYF. The CDR3 region has the DNA TGCAGTGCTAAGAATCCCGGGACAGGGGACTACGAGCAGTACTTC.

The sample holds a few counts of this clonotype. This rearrangement joins TRBV2 to TRBJ2-2, with D unclear. V lost 6 bases to trimming and J lost 2 bases, with 7 bases between them. From germline, CDR1 is SNHLY and CDR2 FYNNEI. The CDR3 runs 13 residues. In DNA form, the CDR3 reads TGTGCCAGCAGGCACAGAAACACCGGGGAGCTGTTTTTT. Translated, it gives CASRHRNTGELFF.